These 30 T cell receptor beta chains were all obtained from the same sample, sequenced in a study of cytomegalovirus exposure and HLA in healthy donors. The assay was immunoSEQ multiplex PCR, and TCRdb's table has in-frame clones only and misses some. Of 110,000 to 150,000 clones listed, approximately 90% are singletons. Input material: PBMCs. These receptors were collected from a man aged 18-30 years in good health and CMV-seronegative.

CDR3 nucleotides: TGTGCCAGCAGCGTAGTCGAGTCTGGAAACACCATATATTTT. It specifies CASSVVESGNTIYF. V and J are TRBV9 and TRBJ1-3, with D unresolved. The V gene's germline CDR1 is SGDLS and CDR2 YYNGEE. The CDR3 spans 14 residues. V gave up 0 bases and J gave up 1 base, with 5 bases separating them.

The V gene is TRBV4-2, the J gene TRBJ2-3; TRBD2 is a possible D gene (6 bases). V was clipped by 0 bases and J by 0 bases, with 10 bases between them. The CDR3 is 16 residues long. From germline, CDR1 is LGHNA and CDR2 YNFKEQ. Here the CDR3 DNA reads TGTGCCAGCAGCCAAGAGATGGGGGGAAGCACAGATACGCAGTATTTT. Amino acid sequence: CASSQEMGGSTDTQYF.

The chain uses TRBV25-1 and TRBJ2-7, with a possible D match to TRBD2 (7 bases). Germline lookup yields CDR1 MGHDK and CDR2 SYGVNS. This CDR3 is built from 13 residues. V was shortened by 8 bases and J by 0 bases, with 11 bases between the two germline ends. CDR3 in amino acids: CASSRGGSYEQYF. CDR3 coding DNA: TGTGCCAGCTCGAGGGGGGGCTCCTACGAGCAGTACTTC.

This sequence joins TRBV30 and TRBJ1-4; tentatively, D is TRBD1 (6 bases). The V and J ends lost 1 base and 8 bases respectively, with 20 bases between them. This CDR3 is built from 16 residues. Germline V gives CDR1 GTSNPN, CDR2 SVGIG (reference sequence). The CDR3 DNA reads as TGTGCCTGGAGTGAAATGTTGGGGGCGTGGAGGGAAAAACTGTTTTTT. This encodes CAWSEMLGAWREKLFF.

This chain links TRBV4-2 with TRBJ2-1; D is possibly TRBD1 (6 bases). CDR3 length equals 14 residues. V was clipped by 2 bases and J by 10 bases, with 15 bases between them. The V gene's germline CDR1 is LGHNA and CDR2 YNFKEQ. The CDR3 DNA reads as TGTGCCAGCAGCCAACGGGGCCAACAGGGAGAGCAGTTCTTC. This sequence encodes CASSQRGQQGEQFF.

This chain's CDR3 is CASSLGPGLAGSTDTQYF. The CDR3 DNA sequence: TGCGCCAGCAGCTTGGGACCGGGACTAGCGGGAAGCACAGATACGCAGTATTTT. The V and J genes are TRBV5-1 and TRBJ2-3; 13 bases are a match to TRBD2. Unmatched junction bases numbered 4, after V lost 0 bases and J lost 0 bases. This CDR3 is 18 amino acids long. Germline loops: CDR1 SGHRS, CDR2 YFSETQ.

The rearrangement uses TRBV27 and TRBJ1-6; 8 nucleotides agree with TRBD1. This CDR3 is 18 amino acids long. CDR1 MNHEY and CDR2 SMNVEV come from the germline V gene (reference sequence). The junction had 11 bases not matched to a gene; V was cut back by 5 bases and J by 2 bases. CDR3 coding DNA: TGTGCCAGCAGTCCCGCACCCTCGGACAGGGCCTATAATTCACCCCTCCACTTT. Protein sequence: CASSPAPSDRAYNSPLHF.

The rearrangement links TRBV12-5 to TRBJ1-1; no reliable D call. This CDR3 contains 11 residues. V lost 5 bases, J lost 5 bases, and 6 bases lay in between. Germline V lookup: CDR1 LGHNT, CDR2 FRNRAP. The CDR3 DNA reads as TGTGCTAGTGGTGACGGGACTGAAGCTTTCTTT. Translating gives CASGDGTEAFF.

This clone was seen just once. The rearrangement links TRBV5-1 to TRBJ1-4, with unresolved D. Per germline, CDR1 SGHRS and CDR2 YFSETQ. The germline V and J ends were trimmed by 4 bases and 3 bases, with 10 bases remaining between them. CDR3 length: 14 residues. This CDR3 is CASSIRQANEKLFF. CDR3 DNA: TGCGCCAGCAGCATACGACAAGCTAATGAAAAACTGTTTTTT.

The genes are TRBV7-9 and TRBJ1-5; TRBD1 is a possible D gene (6 bases). Between the trimmed V and J ends, which lost 5 bases and 3 bases, there was a span of 11 bases. CDR1 is SEHNR, CDR2 FQNEAQ, per germline (reference sequence). This CDR3 has 14 amino acids. CDR3 sequence: CASSDGQINQPQHF. CDR3 DNA: TGTGCCAGCAGCGATGGACAGATCAATCAGCCCCAGCATTTT.

The chain uses TRBV5-1 and TRBJ1-2, with a tentative D call TRBD1 (5 bases). This CDR3 contains 13 residues. V was pared by 9 bases and J by 2 bases, with 14 bases between. CDR1 is SGHRS, CDR2 YFSETQ, per germline. The CDR3 DNA follows: TGCGCCACCAGAACAGGAACCAACTATGGCTACACCTTC. This translates into CATRTGTNYGYTF.

V gene TRBV27 combines with J gene TRBJ2-3; 8 bases line up with TRBD2. The germline gives CDR1 MNHEY, CDR2 SMNVEV (reference sequence). The junction had 5 bases not matched to a gene; V was cut back by 1 base and J by 2 bases. The CDR3 spans 16 residues. CDR3 protein: CASSLFTSGNTDTQYF. DNA for the CDR3: TGTGCCAGCAGTTTATTTACTAGCGGTAACACAGATACGCAGTATTTT.

The V call is TRBV5-5, the J call TRBJ1-2; D is undetermined. Per germline, CDR1 SGHKS and CDR2 YYEKEE (reference sequence). Trimming pared 1 base from V and 7 bases from J, leaving 11 bases between. There are 13 residues in the CDR3. The CDR3 bases are TGTGCCAGCAGCTTGCGGTTGGGAGCTGGCTACACCTTC. Encoded protein: CASSLRLGAGYTF.

This clone has just one count. The rearrangement joins TRBV4-1 to TRBJ2-2; TRBD2 agrees at 10 bases. V lost 0 bases to trimming and J lost 0 bases; unmatched junction nucleotides: 7. In germline, CDR1 is MGHRA, CDR2 YSYEKL. CDR3 length equals 19 residues. The CDR3 DNA reads as TGCGCCAGCAGCCAAGAATGGCTAGCGGGAGCCTCGAACACCGGGGAGCTGTTTTTT. This translates into CASSQEWLAGASNTGELFF.

The V call is TRBV30, the J call TRBJ2-2, with D uncertain. In germline, CDR1 is GTSNPN, CDR2 SVGIG (reference sequence). V was shortened by 3 bases and J by 2 bases, with 13 bases between the two germline ends. This CDR3 spans 15 amino acids. The CDR3 DNA reads as TGTGCCTGGAGACGGCTAGAACTAAACACCGGGGAGCTGTTTTTT. This gives the protein CAWRRLELNTGELFF.

The rearrangement links TRBV7-9 to TRBJ2-1; TRBD1 is a possible D gene (6 bases). The germline V and J ends were trimmed by 1 base and 9 bases, with 16 bases remaining between them. CDR1 is SEHNR, CDR2 FQNEAQ, per germline (reference sequence). The CDR3 runs to 15 residues. The CDR3 DNA follows: TGTGCCAGCAGCTTAGTCACAGGGCCGCGCATTGAGCAGTTCTTC. Amino acid sequence: CASSLVTGPRIEQFF.

V and J are TRBV9 and TRBJ2-7; TRBD1 matches at 10 bases. Germline trimming cut 7 bases from V and 7 bases from J; bases unmatched to any gene: 8. This CDR3 is built from 13 residues. The germline V gene encodes CDR1 SGDLS and CDR2 YYNGEE. For the CDR3, the DNA is TGTGCCAGCTCGGACAGGGGGATTGGGGAGCAGTACTTC. Encoded protein: CASSDRGIGEQYF.

The chain has TRBV11-2 and TRBJ2-7; TRBD2 aligns across 11 bases. The CDR3 extends over 16 amino acids. Germline CDR1 SGHAT, CDR2 FQNNGV. The V segment lost 0 bases and the J segment 2 bases; nucleotides outside the gene matches: 3. CDR3 DNA sequence: TGTGCCAGCAGCTTAGATCTAGCGGGGGGACCCTACGAGCAGTACTTC. It codes for CASSLDLAGGPYEQYF.

The rearrangement links TRBV6-1 to TRBJ1-2, with a weak D call TRBD1 (5 bases). Germline V gene lookup returns CDR1 MNHNS and CDR2 SASEGT. Trimming pared 6 bases from V and 5 bases from J, leaving 13 bases between. The CDR3 contains 13 residues. CDR3 amino acids: CASSLQEGYGYTF. DNA for the CDR3: TGTGCCAGCAGCCTACAGGAAGGGTATGGCTACACCTTC.

The rearrangement joins TRBV9 to TRBJ1-1; D is unresolved. V dropped 1 base and J dropped 11 bases, with 18 bases sitting between them. CDR3 length: 14 residues. Germline V CDR1 and CDR2: SGDLS, YYNGEE. CDR3 nucleotides: TGTGCCAGCAGCGTATCTGTGGCCCCGGTGAGGGCTTTCTTT. It translates to CASSVSVAPVRAFF.

The J gene is TRBJ2-3, the V gene TRBV7-7; TRBD2 matches at 7 bases. J was trimmed by 2 bases and V by 1 base; bases with no gene match: 3. The CDR3 runs 15 residues. CDR1 is SSHAT, CDR2 FNYEAQ, per germline (reference sequence). The chain's CDR3 is CASSLGGGATDTQYF. CDR3 sequence (DNA): TGTGCCAGCAGCTTAGGGGGGGGTGCCACAGATACGCAGTATTTT.

This chain links TRBV27 with TRBJ1-2; D may be TRBD1 (6 bases). The CDR3 runs 18 residues. CDR1 and CDR2 from the germline V gene are MNHEY and SMNVEV (reference sequence). Between the trimmed V and J ends, which lost 2 bases and 7 bases, there was a span of 26 bases. CDR3 region: CASSLEGTRKGNGCGYTF. CDR3 coding DNA: TGTGCCAGCAGTTTAGAGGGGACAAGAAAAGGTAATGGGTGTGGCTACACCTTC.

This sequence joins TRBV5-1 and TRBJ2-1; the match to TRBD2 covers 7 bases. Per germline, CDR1 SGHRS and CDR2 YFSETQ. The CDR3 length is 15 residues. The V gene end was trimmed by 1 base and the J gene end by 7 bases; junction bases not matched to a gene: 8. CDR3: CASSLSSGAGNEQFF. As DNA, the CDR3 is TGCGCCAGCAGCTTGTCGTCGGGAGCGGGGAATGAGCAGTTCTTC.

This clone was recorded once. The chain recombines TRBV27 with TRBJ2-5; 8 bases line up with TRBD1. J gave up 5 bases and V 5 bases, and 10 bases lay outside the gene matches. This CDR3 spans 15 amino acids. Per the germline V gene, CDR1 is MNHEY and CDR2 is SMNVEV (reference sequence). CDR3 amino acids: CASSPDRVLSETQYF. The CDR3 coding sequence is TGTGCCAGCAGTCCGGACAGGGTCCTCTCTGAGACCCAGTACTTC.

This clone was picked up one time. The chain recombines TRBV19 with TRBJ2-5, with 12 bases that match TRBD2. J gave up 1 base and V 2 bases, and 5 bases lay outside the gene matches. Germline values: CDR1 LNHDA, CDR2 SQIVND (reference sequence). This CDR3 has 17 amino acids. CDR3 amino acids: CASSILMTSGGQETQYF. CDR3 coding DNA: TGTGCCAGTAGTATACTAATGACTAGCGGGGGCCAAGAGACCCAGTACTTC.

This rearrangement joins TRBV4-1 to TRBJ2-5, with a weak D call TRBD2 (5 bases). The germline gives CDR1 MGHRA, CDR2 YSYEKL. V was cut by 1 base and J by 4 bases, with 7 bases left in between. CDR3 length: 13 amino acids. This CDR3 reads CASSQGRLETQYF. The CDR3 DNA reads TGCGCCAGCAGCCAAGGGAGGTTAGAGACCCAGTACTTC.

V is TRBV30 and J is TRBJ2-7; 7 bases line up with TRBD1. Germline CDR1 GTSNPN, CDR2 SVGIG (reference sequence). CDR3 length: 12 amino acids. The V and J ends lost 4 bases and 1 base, in that order; junction bases with no gene match: 1. The CDR3 DNA sequence: TGTGCCTGGACCAGGGGGTCCTACGAGCAGTACTTC. Translated, it gives CAWTRGSYEQYF.

V is TRBV4-3 and J is TRBJ2-3, with TRBD2 identical over 11 bases. The V gene's germline CDR1 is LGHNA and CDR2 YSLEER. The CDR3 length is 19 residues. J lost 0 bases, V lost 0 bases, and 8 bases had no gene match. In nucleotides, the CDR3 is TGCGCCAGCAGCCAAGAATTTTATACTAGCGGGGGAAGCACAGATACGCAGTATTTT. This sequence encodes CASSQEFYTSGGSTDTQYF.

This clone was recorded only once. V is TRBV5-1 and J is TRBJ2-7; a possible D gene is TRBD2 (6 bases). Trimming cost V 0 bases and J 2 bases, with 12 bases left between them. Germline V gene lookup returns CDR1 SGHRS and CDR2 YFSETQ. The CDR3 is made up of 15 amino acids. The CDR3 loop reads CASSLVGGLTYEQYF. CDR3 DNA: TGCGCCAGCAGCTTGGTGGGGGGTTTAACCTACGAGCAGTACTTC.

The CDR3 DNA follows: TGTGCCAGCAGCTTAGTAGGCGGGTCAGCAGAAGGAGGCTACACCTTC. Amino acids: CASSLVGGSAEGGYTF. The chain combines TRBV7-9 with TRBJ1-2; D ambiguous. The CDR3 totals 16 residues. V was cut by 1 base and J by 8 bases, with 20 bases left in between. Germline V gives CDR1 SEHNR, CDR2 FQNEAQ (reference sequence).